The next 24 T cell receptor beta chains were all read from a single sample in a study of T cells in Graves' hyperthyroidism and ophthalmopathy. Amplification of TCR beta CDR3 regions used RNA as the template. A first-round RT-PCR of the TCR CDR3 used the HTBI primer set. TCRdb called the multiplex PCR reads again in MiXCR, with one record for every CDR3 protein. The sample holds about 400,000 distinct CDR3 sequences, 11% to 15% seen once. The sample taken for sequencing was blood. The receptors come from a man between 50 and 59 years old with Graves' ophthalmopathy.

The V call is TRBV27, the J call TRBJ2-7, with D perhaps TRBD1 or TRBD2 (5 bases each). This CDR3 spans 14 amino acids. V shed 1 base and J shed 2 bases, with 9 bases lying between them. Germline V lookup: CDR1 MNHEY, CDR2 SMNVEV (reference sequence). CDR3 in DNA: TGTGCCAGCAGTTTATGGGACGGCCCCTACGAGCAGTACTTC. Protein product: CASSLWDGPYEQYF.

This clonotype was picked up many times. The chain links TRBV2 to TRBJ2-5; perhaps TRBD1 as D (6 bases). The germline CDR1 and CDR2 sequences are SNHLY and FYNNEI. The CDR3 runs to 14 residues. Trimming shortened V by 4 bases and J by 5 bases, and 14 bases separated the two germline ends. The CDR3: CASSGNGRGETQYF. In DNA, the CDR3 is TGTGCCAGCAGTGGGAACGGCAGGGGCGAGACCCAGTACTTC.

This clonotype was seen ten or more times. This chain joins TRBV20-1 and TRBJ2-7; TRBD1 agrees at 8 bases. J was trimmed by 9 bases and V by 1 base; bases with no gene match: 14. Germline CDR1 reads DFQATT; CDR2 reads SNEGSKA (reference sequence). CDR3 length equals 15 residues. This chain's CDR3 is CSARGPGTGVTGQYF. The CDR3, as DNA: TGCAGTGCTAGAGGCCCCGGGACAGGAGTAACCGGGCAGTACTTC.

This clonotype was counted at least ten times. J is TRBJ2-2 and V is TRBV7-9; a possible D gene is TRBD1 (6 bases). The germline V gene encodes CDR1 SEHNR and CDR2 FQNEAQ (reference sequence). The CDR3 has 16 residues. V lost 4 bases and J 6 bases, leaving 18 bases between the germline ends. The CDR3 DNA reads as TGTGCCAGCAGCTCTTTCCGGGACATACGTTCCGGGGAGCTGTTTTTT. Translation: CASSSFRDIRSGELFF. Complete variable domain (other parts from reference TRBV7-9 and TRBJ2-2): DTGVSQNPRHKITKRGQNVTFRCDPISEHNRLYWYRQTLGQGPEFLTYFQNEAQLEKSRLLSDRFSAERPKGSFSTLEIQRTEQGDSAMYLCASSSFRDIRSGELFFGEGSRLTVL.

This clonotype showed up just a few times. The junction does not match germline at one end; this may be a read error. This rearrangement joins TRBV2 to TRBJ2-3; D is ambiguous. Germline CDR1 and CDR2: SNHLY and FYNNEI. The CDR3 extends over 16 amino acids. The DNA of the CDR3 is TGTGCCAGCAGGATGGACCGAGGACGTAGCACAGATACGCGGTATTTT. This sequence encodes CASRMDRGRSTDTRYF. Full variable domain (missing parts from reference TRBV2 and TRBJ2-3): EPEVTQTPSHQVTQMGQEVILRCVPISNHLYFYWYRQILGQKVEFLVSFYNNEISEKSEIFDDQFSVERPDGSNFTLKIRSTKLEDSAMYFCASRMDRGRSTDTRYFGPGTRLTVL.

This clonotype was counted many times. The V gene is TRBV11-2, the J gene TRBJ2-1, with 9 positions matching TRBD1. V was pared by 1 base and J by 5 bases, with 6 bases of the junction left unmatched. The CDR3 contains 16 residues. CDR1 is SGHAT, CDR2 FQNNGV, per germline. The CDR3 coding sequence is TGTGCCAGCAGCTTAGGACGGACAGGGGCGCACAATGAGCAGTTCTTC. This codes for CASSLGRTGAHNEQFF.

This clonotype was seen ten or more times. The chain has TRBV5-1 and TRBJ2-1; 13 positions match TRBD2. Germline CDR1 is SGHRS and CDR2 is YFSETQ. This CDR3 comprises 17 residues. Unmatched junction bases numbered 11, after V lost 3 bases and J lost 8 bases. CDR3 residues: CASSSGPTSGRAHEQFF. Here the CDR3 DNA reads TGCGCCAGCAGCTCGGGCCCTACTAGCGGGAGGGCCCATGAGCAGTTCTTC.

This clonotype was picked up many times. The chain uses TRBV2 and TRBJ2-7, with D unclear. CDR1 is SNHLY and CDR2 is FYNNEI in the germline V gene. V dropped 10 bases and J dropped 2 bases, with 15 bases sitting between them. The CDR3 is 13 residues long. CDR3 nucleotides: TGTGCCACCAAAGAAGGGTTGACCTACGAGCAGTACTTC. Translating it yields CATKEGLTYEQYF.

This clonotype was seen repeatedly, ten times or more. The chain couples TRBV20-1 to TRBJ2-1; TRBD2 agrees at 10 bases. Germline CDR1 and CDR2: DFQATT and SNEGSKA (reference sequence). The V gene end was trimmed by 4 bases and the J gene end by 6 bases; junction bases not matched to a gene: 12. The CDR3 runs to 16 residues. The CDR3 nucleotides read TGCAGTGCTAACCCCGAACTAGCGGGGATACTCAATGAGCAGTTCTTC. Translating it yields CSANPELAGILNEQFF.

The sample holds many counts of this clonotype. The chain links TRBV27 to TRBJ2-7; 10 positions agree with TRBD2. There are 15 residues in the CDR3. The V gene end was trimmed by 0 bases and the J gene end by 5 bases; junction bases not matched to a gene: 4. Germline V gene sequence: CDR1 MNHEY, CDR2 SMNVEV (reference sequence). The CDR3 sequence: CASSLSLAGAHEQYF. The CDR3 nucleotides read TGTGCCAGCAGTTTATCGCTAGCGGGAGCCCACGAGCAGTACTTC.

The CDR3 DNA is TGTGCCAGCAGCTTAGTAGGCAGCGATGAGCAGTTCTTC. Protein: CASSLVGSDEQFF. The chain uses TRBV7-9 and TRBJ2-1, with D hard to call. CDR1 is SEHNR, CDR2 FQNEAQ, per germline (reference sequence). Trimming stripped 1 base from V and 8 bases from J, with 9 bases between. The CDR3 totals 13 residues.

This clonotype has just a few counts. The genes are TRBV12-5 and TRBJ2-1, with 7 bases identical to TRBD2. This CDR3 is built from 14 residues. The V and J ends lost 3 bases and 8 bases, in that order; junction bases with no gene match: 7. CDR1 and CDR2 from the germline V gene are LGHNT and FRNRAP. Here the CDR3 reads CASGFGGRGHEQFF. The DNA for the CDR3 is TGTGCTAGTGGTTTCGGCGGGAGAGGGCATGAGCAGTTCTTC.

A single count supports this clonotype. The rearrangement uses TRBV19 and TRBJ1-2, with D tentatively TRBD1 (5 bases). The ends were cut back, 3 bases at V and 7 bases at J, with 21 bases in the middle. Germline assignment: CDR1 LNHDA and CDR2 SQIVND (reference sequence). This CDR3 is built from 16 residues. The CDR3 DNA follows: TGTGCCAGTAGTATGGAGGAGGGGCGACCTATAGGTGGCTACACCTTC. Translated: CASSMEEGRPIGGYTF.

The chain couples TRBV6-2 or TRBV6-3 to TRBJ1-2, with D hard to call. Germline CDR1 MNHEY, CDR2 SVGEGT. This CDR3 is built from 16 residues. Trimming left V 0 bases short and J 7 bases short, with 18 bases between. CDR3 coding DNA: TGTGCCAGCAGTTACTCGAAGGGTTCGTCGGTTGGTGGCTACACCTTC. As protein: CASSYSKGSSVGGYTF.

This clonotype was counted at least ten times. The chain recombines TRBV20-1 with TRBJ2-1; no definite D call. V dropped 1 base and J dropped 13 bases, with 17 bases sitting between them. CDR1 and CDR2 from the germline V gene are DFQATT and SNEGSKA (reference sequence). This CDR3 comprises 13 residues. CDR3 DNA: TGCAGTGCTAGAGTGCCTGACCATGTTTTTCAGTTCTTC. Its translation is CSARVPDHVFQFF.

This clonotype was counted ten times or more. The chain joins TRBV2 to TRBJ2-5; D may be TRBD1 (5 bases). CDR1 and CDR2 from the germline V gene are SNHLY and FYNNEI. V was pared by 7 bases and J by 2 bases, with 14 bases between. This CDR3 is 14 amino acids long. In DNA, the CDR3 is TGTGCCAGCAATCTTAGACAGACTCAAGAGACCCAGTACTTC. Amino acid sequence: CASNLRQTQETQYF. Variable domain in full (rest from reference TRBV2 and TRBJ2-5): EPEVTQTPSHQVTQMGQEVILRCVPISNHLYFYWYRQILGQKVEFLVSFYNNEISEKSEIFDDQFSVERPDGSNFTLKIRSTKLEDSAMYFCASNLRQTQETQYFGPGTRLLVL.

In its sample, this clonotype was seen a few times. The rearrangement links TRBV29-1 to TRBJ2-3; TRBD1 aligns across 7 bases. The germline V gene encodes CDR1 SQVTM and CDR2 ANQGSEA. Trimming took 8 bases from V and 5 from J; bases not matched to a gene: 10. This CDR3 has 13 residues. CDR3 DNA sequence: TGCAGCATGGGACAGCCTTTGGGAGATACGCAGTATTTT. As protein: CSMGQPLGDTQYF.

This clonotype was observed at least ten times. V usage is TRBV6-2 or TRBV6-3 and J usage is TRBJ2-7; TRBD2 might be the D (5 bases). The CDR3 is 18 residues long. CDR1 and CDR2 from the germline V gene are MNHEY and SVGEGT. Deletions cut 2 bases from V and 1 base from J, with 21 bases between. The CDR3 here is CASSYASAGWRASYEQYF. Written as DNA, the CDR3 is TGTGCCAGCAGTTACGCGTCCGCTGGTTGGCGGGCTTCCTACGAGCAGTACTTC.

V usage is TRBV6-1 and J usage is TRBJ2-1; 9 positions match TRBD1. Germline lookup yields CDR1 MNHNS and CDR2 SASEGT. V shed 5 bases and J 12 bases; nucleotides not matched to a gene: 8. This CDR3 is built from 13 residues. The CDR3 nucleotides are TGTGCCAGCAGTCGACAAGGGGACAGGGCGCAGTTCTTC. Residues: CASSRQGDRAQFF.

This clonotype was seen ten or more times. The rearrangement joins TRBV2 to TRBJ1-3; TRBD1 might be the D (5 bases). Trimming stripped 2 bases from V and 0 bases from J, with 8 bases between. This CDR3 comprises 15 residues. CDR1 and CDR2 (germline): SNHLY, FYNNEI. CDR3 DNA sequence: TGTGCCAGCAGTGAACGACAGTACTCTGGAAACACCATATATTTT. Translation gives CASSERQYSGNTIYF.

The sample holds many counts of this clonotype. This rearrangement joins TRBV25-1 to TRBJ2-7; TRBD1 matches at 8 bases. CDR3 length: 14 amino acids. The J segment lost 5 bases and the V segment lost 5 bases, leaving 8 bases of the junction unmatched. Germline V gene data show CDR1 as MGHDK and CDR2 as SYGVNS. CDR3 nucleotide sequence: TGTGCCAGCAGTCTACGGACAGGGAGTGACGAGCAGTACTTC. Protein: CASSLRTGSDEQYF.

About this clonotype itself: Since a much larger clone is just one base distant, this may be a read error. The DNA is left out, because the CDR3 cannot be placed on it with certainty; the CDR3 is given as TCRdb lists it. The CDR3 sequence is CASSRHVGQGNYGYAF. This chain uses TRBV28 with TRBJ1-2; the DNA was not used to check the table's D call, TRBD1. CDR1 and CDR2 from the germline V gene are MDHEN and SYDVKM. The CDR3 extends over 16 residues, inclusive of both ends.

This clonotype was seen repeatedly, ten times or more. The V gene is TRBV20-1, the J gene TRBJ2-3; D is perhaps TRBD2 (6 bases). The V end was cut by 6 bases, the J end by 1 base, with 11 bases between. The CDR3 is made up of 13 amino acids. CDR1 DFQATT and CDR2 SNEGSKA come from the germline V gene (reference sequence). CDR3 sequence (DNA): TGCAGTGCAACCGGGACTCGCACAGATACGCAGTATTTT. Translation: CSATGTRTDTQYF.

On this clonotype: A read error is possible here, since a much larger clone lies one base away. The V call is TRBV5-1, the J call TRBJ2-5; D unclear. This CDR3 is 13 amino acids long. Germline loops: CDR1 SGHRS, CDR2 YFSETQ. CDR3 nucleotide sequence: TGCGCCAGCAGTTCCGAAATGACGGAGACCGAGTACTTC. It codes for CASSSEMTETEYF. The full variable domain, with the rest looked up from reference TRBV5-1 and TRBJ2-5, is KAGVTQTPRYLIKTRGQQVTLSCSPISGHRSVSWYQQTPGQGLQFLFEYFSETQRNKGNFPGRFSGRQFSNSRSEMNVSTLELGDSALYLCASSSEMTETEYFGPGTRLLVL.